The subject of this entry is one TCR beta chain. Deletions cut 7 bases from V and 8 bases from J, with 26 bases between. The CDR3 totals 15 residues. Germline CDR1 is SQVTM and CDR2 is ANQGSEA. The entry originates in a study of T-cell reconstitution after alpha-beta-depleted transplantation in children. As it was prepared, the TCRbeta library received unique molecular identifiers. MiXCR, run by TCRdb on the PCR reads, gives a single entry per CDR3 protein. This sample has about 980,000 distinct CDR3 sequences, with roughly 29% found just once. The TCR originated in a boy under two years old who had a stem cell transplant for SCID, so the T cells may come from the graft donor. The sequencing used PBMCs, mostly from graft donor cells, collected 360 days after TCRalphabeta/CD19-depleted stem cell transplant. This rearrangement joins TRBV29-1 to TRBJ1-2; no definite D call. The CDR3 DNA reads as TGCAGCGCCCTCTCCTCCGACCCGAATAAGTTCGGCTACACCTTC. Its translation: CSALSSDPNKFGYTF.